This T cell receptor (beta chain) was sequenced in a study of vaccination and CD4 T cells after COVID-19. Study-level information: SARS-CoV-2 had been detected by nasal swab PCR in convalescent patients; roughly nine were mild, one severe. Control wells got either CEFX epitopes, HIV-1 Nef peptides, or no peptide at all. Study-wide results and limits: Only post-vaccination samples contained a median about 86% of the reactive clones in convalescent patients.

The treatment was: roughly nine-day PBMC culture with coronavirus spike peptide pools or control peptides (ViraFEST assay). By sample share, this clonotype is medium-sized. What it binds is not known. Germline V CDR1 and CDR2: LGHNA, YNFKEQ. This CDR3 has 15 amino acids. J gave up 3 bases and V 4 bases, and 4 bases lay outside the gene matches. Sequence data for DNA of cultured CD4+ T cells were generated by the Oncomine TCR Beta short-read assay. TCRdb fed the PCR reads into MiXCR, producing one record per CDR3 protein. The table shows around 3,800 distinct CDR3 sequences, with about 15% occurring only once.

The source material was CD4+ T cells from blood, cultured in vitro. This TCR was recovered from a human donor who had recovered from COVID-19. This chain uses TRBV4-2 with TRBJ2-7; the match to TRBD2 covers 12 bases. This chain's CDR3 is CASSRSSGGDYEQYF. CDR3 sequence (DNA): TGTGCCAGCAGCCGGTCTAGCGGGGGGGACTACGAGCAGTACTTC.